Included here is one TCR beta chain sequence, with context. What it recognizes is unknown. The sample belongs to a study of T cell responses to AZD1222 COVID-19 vaccine. The CDR3 is 15 amino acids. The V end lost 1 base, the J end lost 5 bases, and 9 bases lay between the germline ends. Germline V gives CDR1 SGHTA, CDR2 FQGTGA. Profiled with immunoSEQ multiplex PCR; TCRdb holds only in-frame clones, not every one. The sample yields 94,000 or so clones, about 89% seen once. Findings and caveats of the study: Recipients of two AZD1222 doses showed rising Spike-specific TCR breadth and depth. Variant regions that are unmutated are reportedly the target of nearly half of spike-specific TCRs.

The starting material was peripheral blood, obtained on day 0 of AZD1222 vaccination. The TCR was taken from an adult in good health. V and J are TRBV7-3 and TRBJ1-6, with D unresolved. CDR3 in amino acids: CASSLKAGDNSPLHF. CDR3 bases: TGTGCCAGCAGCTTAAAGGCCGGGGATAATTCACCCCTCCACTTT.